These 10 T cell receptor beta chains originate from one sample sequenced in a study of OX40 agonist ivuxolimab in advanced cancers. Data came from immunoSEQ multiplex PCR; TCRdb stores just in-frame clones and leaves some out. The profile shows approximately 67,000 clones, roughly 84% of them singletons. Here the sequenced sample was CD4+ or CD8+ T cells sorted from blood, taken in a trial of the OX40 agonist ivuxolimab. The source of these receptors is an adult with an advanced solid tumor such as melanoma, head and neck, liver or kidney cancer.

The rearrangement uses TRBV7-3 and TRBJ1-1; D ambiguous. Trimming removed 2 bases from V and 0 bases from J, with 16 bases in between. The CDR3 consists of 17 residues. The germline V gene has CDR1 SGHTA and CDR2 FQGTGA. The CDR3, as DNA: TGTGCCAGCAGCTTAGGAGGCAATTACTTGATGAACACTGAAGCTTTCTTT. Protein: CASSLGGNYLMNTEAFF.

This sequence joins TRBV21-1 and TRBJ2-7; whether TRBD1, the table's D call, matches the DNA was not checked. TRBV21-1 counts as a pseudogene. The CDR3 totals 12 residues. The CDR3 reads CASMRTVYEQYF. The CDR3 coding sequence is TGTGCCAGCATGCGGACAGTCTACGAGCAGTACTTC.

The chain is built from TRBV5-1 and TRBJ1-1; D unresolved. CDR1 is SGHRS, CDR2 YFSETQ, per germline. V shed 0 bases and J shed 1 base, with 10 bases lying between them. This CDR3 contains 15 residues. The CDR3: CASSLVMAGNTEAFF. The CDR3, as DNA: TGCGCCAGCAGCTTGGTCATGGCGGGGAACACTGAAGCTTTCTTT.

The rearrangement joins TRBV28 to TRBJ2-5; 9 nucleotides align to TRBD1. CDR3 length: 14 residues. With 8 bases clipped from V and 5 bases from J, the junction kept 9 bases outside the gene matches. Germline CDR1 is MDHEN and CDR2 is SYDVKM. This CDR3 reads CASDGGQGGETQYF. Here the CDR3 DNA reads TGTGCCAGCGACGGGGGACAGGGTGGGGAGACCCAGTACTTC.

J is TRBJ2-2 and V is TRBV5-1; the match to TRBD2 covers 8 bases. Trimming took 3 bases from V and 4 from J; bases not matched to a gene: 8. CDR1 and CDR2 (germline): SGHRS, YFSETQ. The CDR3 totals 16 residues. The CDR3 nucleotides read TGCGCCAGCAGCTCTCGGGGGGGAGCAGCCACCGGGGAGCTGTTTTTT. This codes for CASSSRGGAATGELFF.

The gene calls are TRBV7-9 and TRBJ2-1; TRBD1 is a possible D gene (7 bases). Germline CDR1 reads SEHNR; CDR2 reads FQNEAQ (reference sequence). Deletions cut 4 bases from V and 9 bases from J, with 19 bases between. The CDR3 totals 15 residues. CDR3 amino acids: CASSYSGAGGSEQFF. CDR3 sequence (DNA): TGTGCCAGCAGCTACTCGGGAGCAGGGGGGTCTGAGCAGTTCTTC.

The chain links TRBV10-3 to TRBJ2-3, with 7 bases that match TRBD2. V lost 11 bases, J lost 3 bases, and 11 bases stayed unmatched. CDR3 size: 14 residues. Germline V gives CDR1 ENHRY, CDR2 SYGVKD. The CDR3 DNA reads as TGTGCCGGATTTTACCTAGCGGCAACAGATACGCAGTATTTT. It encodes CAGFYLAATDTQYF.

V and J are TRBV11-2 and TRBJ2-3; no reliable D call. CDR1 and CDR2 (germline): SGHAT, FQNNGV. Trimming stripped 0 bases from V and 4 bases from J, with 5 bases between. The CDR3 sequence is 13 residues long. The DNA of the CDR3 is TGTGCCAGCAGCTTAGATCGGCCAGATACGCAGTATTTT. Translation: CASSLDRPDTQYF.

This clone is medium-sized by share. The same CDR3 arises from other DNA sequences in this sample as well. This sequence joins TRBV19 and TRBJ1-2; 7 bases map to TRBD1. V lost 3 bases to trimming and J lost 4 bases; unmatched junction nucleotides: 2. Germline loops: CDR1 LNHDA, CDR2 SQIVND (reference sequence). This CDR3 has 13 residues. CDR3 in DNA: TGTGCCAGTAGTATTGGACAGGTCTATGGCTACACCTTC. Its translation is CASSIGQVYGYTF.

The rearrangement uses TRBV11-1 and TRBJ1-2; D is unresolved. The CDR3 consists of 13 residues. The germline gives CDR1 SGHAT, CDR2 FQDESV (reference sequence). The V and J ends lost 3 bases and 6 bases respectively, with 11 bases between them. CDR3 DNA sequence: TGTGCCAGCAGCTTCAACAGACGAGATGGCTACACCTTC. Protein: CASSFNRRDGYTF. Filled out from reference TRBV11-1 and TRBJ1-2, the complete variable domain reads EAEVAQSPRYKITEKSQAVAFWCDPISGHATLYWYRQILGQGPELLVQFQDESVVDDSQLPKDRFSAERLKGVDSTLKIQPAELGDSAMYLCASSFNRRDGYTFGSGTRLTVV.